One and the same sample provided the 30 T cell receptor beta chains below, sequenced in a study of blood T cell repertoires in COVID-19. The repertoire was sequenced with immunoSEQ multiplex PCR; TCRdb's copy has only in-frame clones and lacks some. The repertoire holds about 160,000 clones, with about 90% as singletons. Input material: PBMCs or T cells enriched from blood (not recorded which). The receptors here all came from a woman aged 50 to 65 who had recovered from COVID-19.

V gene TRBV28 combines with J gene TRBJ1-1; D may be TRBD1 (6 bases). The CDR3 has 15 residues. Germline V gives CDR1 MDHEN, CDR2 SYDVKM. Deletions cut 2 bases from V and 11 bases from J, with 21 bases between. The CDR3 DNA sequence: TGTGCCAGCAGTTTAACCCCGGACAGTATGGGTTGGGCTTTCTTT. Its translation is CASSLTPDSMGWAFF.

CDR3 region: CASSFGTSPTQYF. The CDR3, as DNA: TGTGCCAGCAGCTTCGGGACTTCTCCGACCCAGTACTTC. This chain connects TRBV7-6 to TRBJ2-5; possibly TRBD2 for D (6 bases). From germline, CDR1 is SGHVS and CDR2 FNYEAQ. V lost 3 bases and J 7 bases, leaving 12 bases between the germline ends. CDR3 size: 13 residues. The full variable domain, in which reference TRBV7-6 and TRBJ2-5 provide the parts outside the CDR3, is GAGVSQSPRYKVTKRGQDVALRCDPISGHVSLYWYRQALGQGPEFLTYFNYEAQQDKSGLPNDRFSAERPEGSISTLTIQRTEQRDSAMYRCASSFGTSPTQYFGPGTRLLVL.

The CDR3 region is CASSSRYSNQPQHF. DNA of the CDR3: TGTGCCAGCAGTTCCAGGTATAGCAATCAGCCCCAGCATTTT. This rearrangement joins TRBV28 to TRBJ1-5, with D uncertain. Germline V gives CDR1 MDHEN, CDR2 SYDVKM. V was cut by 4 bases and J by 0 bases, with 7 bases left in between. This CDR3 is built from 14 residues.

V usage is TRBV7-2 and J usage is TRBJ1-5, with a weak D call TRBD1 (6 bases). CDR1 and CDR2 (germline): SGHTA, FQGNSA. The CDR3 consists of 15 residues. Trimming pared 1 base from V and 6 bases from J, leaving 13 bases between. The CDR3 nucleotides read TGTGCCAGCAGCTTAGGCCAGGGGAAGGGTCAGCCCCAGCATTTT. It yields the protein CASSLGQGKGQPQHF.

The chain links TRBV7-2 to TRBJ1-2; TRBD1 matches 9 bases. CDR3 length: 16 residues. V was pared by 2 bases and J by 6 bases, with 10 bases of the junction left unmatched. CDR1 and CDR2 (germline): SGHTA, FQGNSA. The CDR3 sequence is CASSLRNRGQRNGYTF. CDR3 coding DNA: TGTGCCAGCAGCTTACGAAACAGGGGGCAGAGAAATGGCTACACCTTC. Full variable domain (missing parts from reference TRBV7-2 and TRBJ1-2): GAGVSQSPSNKVTEKGKDVELRCDPISGHTALYWYRQSLGQGLEFLIYFQGNSAPDKSGLPSDRFSAERTGGSVSTLTIQRTQQEDSAVYLCASSLRNRGQRNGYTFGSGTRLTVV.

V usage is TRBV29-1 and J usage is TRBJ2-7, with TRBD2 matching 7 bases. The CDR3 sequence is 16 residues long. Trimming at V came to 3 bases and at J to 6 bases, leaving 17 bases not matched to a gene. The germline V gene has CDR1 SQVTM and CDR2 ANQGSEA. DNA of the CDR3: TGCAGCGTTGATTTAATGGCTAGCGGAGGGGCGGCCGAGCAGTACTTC. The encoded protein is CSVDLMASGGAAEQYF.

The gene calls are TRBV6-4 and TRBJ2-1, with 7 nucleotides matching TRBD2. The CDR3 runs to 16 residues. Unmatched junction bases numbered 13, after V lost 4 bases and J lost 7 bases. The germline CDR1 and CDR2 sequences are MRHNA and SNTAGT. The CDR3 sequence: CASSGPVAGRVNEQFF. The CDR3 region has the DNA TGTGCCAGCAGTGGCCCAGTTGCTGGGAGGGTTAATGAGCAGTTCTTC.

The chain uses TRBV27 and TRBJ1-4; 7 bases are shared with TRBD1. Germline V gives CDR1 MNHEY, CDR2 SMNVEV (reference sequence). CDR3 length equals 14 residues. V lost 5 bases, J lost 8 bases, and 8 bases stayed unmatched. The CDR3 loop reads CASSLRQGREKLFF. CDR3 nucleotides: TGTGCCAGCAGTCTCCGACAGGGACGGGAAAAACTGTTTTTT.

This clone was detected ten times or more. The V gene is TRBV7-9, the J gene TRBJ2-7; 9 nucleotides align to TRBD1. The trim removed 1 base at V and 3 bases at J, leaving 4 bases unmatched. The CDR3 sequence is 15 residues long. Germline values: CDR1 SEHNR, CDR2 FQNEAQ (reference sequence). The CDR3 nucleotides are TGTGCCAGCAGCTTAGAGGGACAGGGAAACTACGAGCAGTACTTC. Translated, it gives CASSLEGQGNYEQYF.

The chain uses TRBV28 and TRBJ2-7, with TRBD2 matching over 8 bases. V lost 7 bases and J lost 2; bases outside the gene matches: 7. This CDR3 spans 14 amino acids. Germline V gives CDR1 MDHEN, CDR2 SYDVKM. CDR3 coding DNA: TGTGCCAGCACCAGAGGGACTAGGCCCTACGAGCAGTACTTC. Translated: CASTRGTRPYEQYF. Variable domain in full (rest from reference TRBV28 and TRBJ2-7): DVKVTQSSRYLVKRTGEKVFLECVQDMDHENMFWYRQDPGLGLRLIYFSYDVKMKEKGDIPEGYSVSREKKERFSLILESASTNQTSMYLCASTRGTRPYEQYFGPGTRLTVT.

This chain links TRBV30 with TRBJ2-1; 7 positions match TRBD2. With 5 bases clipped from V and 5 bases from J, the junction kept 6 bases outside the gene matches. Germline CDR1 GTSNPN, CDR2 SVGIG (reference sequence). The CDR3 covers 13 residues. In DNA form, the CDR3 reads TGTGCCTGGCGGGGGGATAAGGACAATGAGCAGTTCTTC. Amino acids: CAWRGDKDNEQFF.

The chain links TRBV6-5 to TRBJ2-3; maybe TRBD1 (5 bases). V gave up 6 bases and J gave up 2 bases, with 12 bases separating them. Germline V lookup: CDR1 MNHEY, CDR2 SVGAGI. The CDR3 contains 14 residues. CDR3 in DNA: TGTGCCAGCAGGGCGACAGCTAACACAGATACGCAGTATTTT. Residues: CASRATANTDTQYF.

The gene calls are TRBV6-5 and TRBJ2-7; D is ambiguous. Between the trimmed V and J ends, which lost 7 bases and 2 bases, there was a span of 12 bases. Germline assignment: CDR1 MNHEY and CDR2 SVGAGI. The CDR3 consists of 13 residues. The DNA of the CDR3 is TGTGCCAGCACAGTACCAGGCGCCTACGAGCAGTACTTC. Encoded protein: CASTVPGAYEQYF.

In regard to this clone: Additional DNA sequences in this sample encode the identical CDR3. The chain combines TRBV19 with TRBJ1-4; 11 bases fit TRBD1. Germline CDR1 reads LNHDA; CDR2 reads SQIVND (reference sequence). This CDR3 has 14 amino acids. The trim removed 6 bases at V and 4 bases at J, leaving 1 base unmatched. CDR3 in DNA: TGTGCCAGTAGGGGGACAGGGGGTAATGAAAAACTGTTTTTT. It codes for CASRGTGGNEKLFF.

The gene calls are TRBV5-6 and TRBJ2-7, with a possible D match to TRBD1 (6 bases). The CDR3 spans 13 residues. From germline, CDR1 is SGHDT and CDR2 YYEEEE. Trimming removed 6 bases at V and 3 bases at J, with 13 bases between. The CDR3 is CASTTGSFYEQYF. DNA for the CDR3: TGTGCCAGCACCACAGGGTCCTTCTACGAGCAGTACTTC. The whole variable domain, remainder taken from reference TRBV5-6 and TRBJ2-7, is DAGVTQSPTHLIKTRGQQVTLRCSPKSGHDTVSWYQQALGQGPQFIFQYYEEEERQRGNFPDRFSGHQFPNYSSELNVNALLLGDSALYLCASTTGSFYEQYFGPGTRLTVT.

The J gene is TRBJ1-2, the V gene TRBV30; D remains unclear. The CDR3 is 11 residues long. Germline CDR1 reads GTSNPN; CDR2 reads SVGIG (reference sequence). The germline V and J ends were trimmed by 5 bases and 8 bases, with 12 bases remaining between them. The CDR3 loop is CAWWQPGGYTF. CDR3 coding DNA: TGTGCCTGGTGGCAGCCCGGGGGCTACACCTTC.

In its sample, this clone was seen once. The V call is TRBV7-8, the J call TRBJ2-4; TRBD2 aligns across 13 bases. CDR3 length equals 19 residues. Germline loops: CDR1 SGHVS, CDR2 FQNEAQ. The J segment lost 0 bases and the V segment lost 4 bases, leaving 9 bases of the junction unmatched. CDR3 in amino acids: CASSYPTSGRPLAKNIQYF. In DNA, the CDR3 is TGTGCCAGCAGCTATCCGACTAGCGGGAGGCCATTAGCCAAAAACATTCAGTACTTC.

This chain links TRBV5-5 with TRBJ1-1, with D possibly matching TRBD1 (5 bases). Trimming took 6 bases from V and 1 from J, leaving 10 bases between them. The V gene's germline CDR1 is SGHKS and CDR2 YYEKEE (reference sequence). There are 13 residues in the CDR3. The DNA of the CDR3 is TGTGCCAGCACCAGGGCCCCGAACACTGAAGCTTTCTTT. It encodes CASTRAPNTEAFF.

The chain links TRBV9 to TRBJ2-1; TRBD2 agrees at 10 bases. The germline V gene has CDR1 SGDLS and CDR2 YYNGEE. This CDR3 contains 14 residues. V lost 4 bases, J lost 6 bases, and 4 bases stayed unmatched. The CDR3 DNA sequence: TGTGCCAGCAGCATAGGACTAGCGGTCAATGAGCAGTTCTTC. Translating it yields CASSIGLAVNEQFF.

The V call is TRBV27, the J call TRBJ1-2; D is unresolved. Germline V gene sequence: CDR1 MNHEY, CDR2 SMNVEV (reference sequence). Trimming pared 5 bases from V and 8 bases from J, leaving 12 bases between. This CDR3 contains 12 residues. The CDR3 DNA reads TGTGCCAGCAGTCCCGGAGTAGGAGGCTACACCTTC. Translation gives CASSPGVGGYTF.

V and J are TRBV2 and TRBJ1-2, with D possibly matching TRBD1 (5 bases). Germline CDR1 is SNHLY and CDR2 is FYNNEI. CDR3 length: 12 amino acids. Between the trimmed V and J ends, which lost 10 bases and 4 bases, there was a span of 13 bases. The CDR3 nucleotides are TGTGCCACAGGGTCGGGTGGCTATGGCTACACCTTC. It translates to CATGSGGYGYTF.

The chain carries TRBV6-4 and TRBJ1-1; D is possibly TRBD1 (6 bases). CDR1 is MRHNA and CDR2 is SNTAGT in the germline V gene. This CDR3 is built from 15 residues. V gave up 6 bases and J gave up 4 bases, with 18 bases separating them. CDR3 region: CASRAKTTGPTEAFF. The CDR3 nucleotides read TGTGCCAGCAGGGCAAAAACTACAGGGCCCACTGAAGCTTTCTTT.

CDR3 nucleotide sequence: TGTGCCAGCAGCTTAACACCGAAAACGGGACTACTTCACAATGAGCAGTTCTTC. Protein sequence: CASSLTPKTGLLHNEQFF. The chain joins TRBV7-6 to TRBJ2-1; TRBD2 agrees at 7 bases. This CDR3 comprises 18 residues. Germline CDR1 SGHVS, CDR2 FNYEAQ. The trim removed 2 bases at V and 5 bases at J, leaving 15 bases unmatched.

V usage is TRBV28 and J usage is TRBJ2-5, with TRBD2 matching over 9 bases. The CDR3 is 18 amino acids. Germline loops: CDR1 MDHEN, CDR2 SYDVKM. Trimming at V came to 1 base and at J to 1 base, leaving 10 bases not matched to a gene. CDR3 nucleotide sequence: TGTGCCAGCAGTTTATTTGGCGGGAGGGGATCGGGCCAAGAGACCCAGTACTTC. It encodes CASSLFGGRGSGQETQYF.

This clone has just one count. The chain couples TRBV4-3 to TRBJ1-2; D unclear. V was pared by 0 bases and J by 0 bases, with 8 bases between. Germline CDR1 reads LGHNA; CDR2 reads YSLEER. This CDR3 contains 15 residues. The CDR3, as DNA: TGCGCCAGCAGCCAAGATATGAGTACTAACTATGGCTACACCTTC. This codes for CASSQDMSTNYGYTF.

The chain recombines TRBV10-3 with TRBJ2-7, with D perhaps TRBD2 (5 bases). The CDR3 extends over 12 amino acids. Deletions cut 9 bases from V and 0 bases from J, with 9 bases between. Germline-derived CDR1 and CDR2 are ENHRY and SYGVKD. The CDR3 sequence: CAIAGSSYEQYF. CDR3 in DNA: TGTGCCATTGCGGGCAGCTCCTACGAGCAGTACTTC.

This clone was counted once. J is TRBJ2-7 and V is TRBV15; 8 positions match TRBD1. CDR1 LNHNV and CDR2 YYDKDF come from the germline V gene (reference sequence). The CDR3 loop spans 13 amino acids. After removal of 3 bases from V and 4 bases from J, the junction contained 2 bases not matched to a gene. The CDR3 nucleotides are TGTGCCACCAGCAGTGACAGGGGTTACGAGCAGTACTTC. Amino acid sequence: CATSSDRGYEQYF.

The chain has TRBV4-2 and TRBJ2-4; 7 bases match TRBD1. The J segment lost 6 bases and the V segment lost 0 bases, leaving 8 bases of the junction unmatched. The CDR3 has 16 amino acids. From germline, CDR1 is LGHNA and CDR2 YNFKEQ. The CDR3 loop reads CASSQEETGWRNIQYF. The CDR3 DNA reads TGTGCCAGCAGCCAAGAGGAGACAGGGTGGAGAAACATTCAGTACTTC.

This clone has only one observation. The genes are TRBV11-3 and TRBJ2-3, with TRBD1 identical over 7 bases. The CDR3 length is 16 residues. The V segment lost 5 bases and the J segment 3 bases; nucleotides outside the gene matches: 11. CDR1 is SGHNT and CDR2 is YENEEA in the germline V gene. CDR3 protein: CASSRRQGKGTDTQYF. In DNA, the CDR3 is TGTGCCAGCAGCCGCCGACAGGGAAAGGGGACAGATACGCAGTATTTT. The full variable domain, rest sourced from reference TRBV11-3 and TRBJ2-3, is EAGVVQSPRYKIIEKKQPVAFWCNPISGHNTLYWYLQNLGQGPELLIRYENEEAVDDSQLPKDRFSAERLKGVDSTLKIQPAELGDSAVYLCASSRRQGKGTDTQYFGPGTRLTVL.

The V and J genes are TRBV10-3 and TRBJ2-7, with 9 bases identical to TRBD1. V shed 4 bases and J 5 bases; nucleotides not matched to a gene: 6. CDR3 length equals 14 residues. Germline lookup yields CDR1 ENHRY and CDR2 SYGVKD. CDR3 protein: CAISGRDREHEQYF. Here the CDR3 DNA reads TGTGCCATCAGTGGCCGGGACAGGGAACACGAGCAGTACTTC.